The 27 T cell receptor beta chains below come from one sample, sequenced in a study of cytomegalovirus exposure and HLA in healthy donors. PCR primers comprised 60 Vbeta and 13 Jbeta primers. Profiling relied on immunoSEQ multiplex PCR, and the TCRdb table lists in-frame clones only, not all of them. The top ten hold about 5.6% of the sample, which has some 150,000 clones, about four fifths seen once. Sequencing input: PBMCs. The receptors originated from a man aged 30 to 45 in good health and CMV-seropositive.

On this clone: The junction differs from germline at one of its ends, possibly a read error. The genes are TRBV30 and TRBJ1-1; TRBD1 agrees at 7 bases. Germline V gene lookup returns CDR1 GTSNPN and CDR2 SVGIG (reference sequence). CDR3 length: 14 amino acids. The CDR3 loop reads CAWRGQFLNTEASF. The CDR3 DNA reads TGTGCCTGGAGGGGACAGTTTTTGAACACTGAAGCTTCCTTT.

V gene TRBV2 combines with J gene TRBJ2-3; 7 nucleotides agree with TRBD2. CDR3 size: 14 residues. The V gene's germline CDR1 is SNHLY and CDR2 FYNNEI. After removal of 8 bases from V and 3 bases from J, the junction contained 8 bases not matched to a gene. The CDR3 sequence is CASGERDKTDTQYF. CDR3 nucleotides: TGTGCCAGCGGGGAGCGGGATAAGACAGATACGCAGTATTTT.

The chain employs TRBV30 and TRBJ1-6, with D tentatively TRBD1 (5 bases). V lost 4 bases and J 0 bases, leaving 16 bases between the germline ends. Germline values: CDR1 GTSNPN, CDR2 SVGIG (reference sequence). The CDR3 covers 17 residues. The CDR3: CAWTRAGLSSYNSPLHF. The CDR3 DNA is TGTGCCTGGACTAGGGCAGGGCTAAGCTCCTATAATTCACCCCTCCACTTT.

The genes are TRBV27 and TRBJ2-7, with TRBD1 as a possible D gene (6 bases). The CDR3 extends over 13 amino acids. Germline-derived CDR1 and CDR2 are MNHEY and SMNVEV (reference sequence). Trimming took 8 bases from V and 1 from J, leaving 12 bases between them. The CDR3: CASGNRASYEQYF. The CDR3 DNA reads as TGTGCCAGCGGAAACAGGGCTTCCTACGAGCAGTACTTC.

This chain links TRBV25-1 with TRBJ2-2, with D tentatively TRBD2 (6 bases). The CDR3 runs 14 residues. V dropped 4 bases and J dropped 7 bases, with 13 bases sitting between them. Germline CDR1 reads MGHDK; CDR2 reads SYGVNS. The CDR3 DNA reads TGTGCCAGCAGTGGAACGGGAGTCAACGGGGAGCTGTTTTTT. It yields the protein CASSGTGVNGELFF.

This clone has a single count. The chain is built from TRBV15 and TRBJ2-1, with D possibly being TRBD1 (6 bases). V was clipped by 2 bases and J by 5 bases, with 10 bases between them. This CDR3 has 14 residues. Germline assignment: CDR1 LNHNV and CDR2 YYDKDF (reference sequence). This chain's CDR3 is CATSRMGANNEQFF. The CDR3 bases are TGTGCCACCAGCAGAATGGGGGCCAACAATGAGCAGTTCTTC.

The genes are TRBV4-1 and TRBJ2-5; D is uncertain. This CDR3 spans 15 amino acids. Per germline, CDR1 MGHRA and CDR2 YSYEKL. Trimming pared 3 bases from V and 5 bases from J, leaving 16 bases between. The CDR3 DNA sequence: TGCGCCAGCAGCCAGCTTAGCACGGCTCTCGAGACCCAGTACTTC. Its protein is CASSQLSTALETQYF.

In this sample, this clone turned up a few times. The chain recombines TRBV30 with TRBJ1-5; 8 bases match TRBD1. The CDR3 has 13 amino acids. V gave up 3 bases and J gave up 9 bases; unmatched junction bases: 7. Germline lookup yields CDR1 GTSNPN and CDR2 SVGIG (reference sequence). The DNA for the CDR3 is TGTGCCTGGAGCCATACCACAGGGGGGCCCCAGCATTTT. Its translation: CAWSHTTGGPQHF.

The chain has TRBV10-3 and TRBJ1-5; D uncertain. The V end was cut by 0 bases, the J end by 1 base, with 4 bases between. The CDR3 runs 14 residues. Germline assignment: CDR1 ENHRY and CDR2 SYGVKD. CDR3 in amino acids: CAISESGSNQPQHF. CDR3 sequence (DNA): TGTGCCATCAGTGAGTCGGGCAGCAATCAGCCCCAGCATTTT.

This clone was found a few times. This chain uses TRBV4-1 with TRBJ2-1, with D tentatively TRBD2 (6 bases). Germline lookup yields CDR1 MGHRA and CDR2 YSYEKL. V was trimmed by 5 bases and J by 4 bases, leaving 15 bases between them. CDR3 size: 15 residues. For the CDR3, the DNA is TGCGCCAGCAGCAACGGGACTGCAAATTACAATGAGCAGTTCTTC. Encoded protein: CASSNGTANYNEQFF.

To note about this clone: An end of the junction does not agree with germline; a read error may underlie this. The chain is built from TRBV5-8 and TRBJ2-6; 9 positions agree with TRBD1. CDR3 size: 18 residues. Germline CDR1 and CDR2: SGHTS and YDEGEE. The CDR3 protein is CASSVRQGVHSGANGLTF. CDR3 DNA: TGTGCCAGCAGCGTACGACAGGGGGTTCACTCTGGGGCCAACGGCCTGACTTTC. The variable domain in full, with the rest retrieved from reference TRBV5-8 and TRBJ2-6, is EAGVTQSPTHLIKTRGQQATLRCSPISGHTSVYWYQQALGLGLQFLLWYDEGEERNRGNFPPRFSGRQFPNYSSELNVNALELEDSALYLCASSVRQGVHSGANGLTFGAGSRLTVL.

The V and J genes are TRBV30 and TRBJ1-1; tentatively, D is TRBD1 (6 bases). V lost 3 bases to trimming and J lost 0 bases, with 8 bases between them. Germline assignment: CDR1 GTSNPN and CDR2 SVGIG (reference sequence). The CDR3 runs 13 residues. CDR3 region: CAWRTGMNTEAFF. As DNA, the CDR3 is TGTGCCTGGAGGACAGGTATGAACACTGAAGCTTTCTTT. Full variable domain (remainder filled in from reference TRBV30 and TRBJ1-1): SQTIHQWPATLVQPVGSPLSLECTVEGTSNPNLYWYRQAAGRGLQLLFYSVGIGQISSEVPQNLSASRPQDRQFILSSKKLLLSDSGFYLCAWRTGMNTEAFFGQGTRLTVV.

The chain uses TRBV5-1 and TRBJ2-2; tentatively, D is TRBD2 (6 bases). V was cut by 7 bases and J by 2 bases, with 9 bases left in between. The CDR3 length is 13 residues. CDR1 SGHRS and CDR2 YFSETQ come from the germline V gene. The CDR3, as DNA: TGCGCCAGCTCGGAGGGAAACACCGGGGAGCTGTTTTTT. The encoded protein is CASSEGNTGELFF.

The rearrangement uses TRBV6-1 and TRBJ2-7, with TRBD1 identical over 9 bases. The CDR3 extends over 14 amino acids. CDR1 MNHNS and CDR2 SASEGT come from the germline V gene. The V gene end was trimmed by 5 bases and the J gene end by 2 bases; junction bases not matched to a gene: 4. The CDR3 DNA follows: TGTGCCAGCAGTCCAAGACAGGGGGCCTACGAGCAGTACTTC. This encodes CASSPRQGAYEQYF.

This chain uses TRBV7-6 with TRBJ2-1; unclear D gene. CDR3 length: 15 residues. Germline CDR1 SGHVS, CDR2 FNYEAQ. V was pared by 1 base and J by 0 bases, with 7 bases between. CDR3 DNA: TGTGCCAGCAGCTTAGGTCCGGGCTCCTACAATGAGCAGTTCTTC. Its protein product is CASSLGPGSYNEQFF. The whole variable domain, filled in from reference TRBV7-6 and TRBJ2-1, reads GAGVSQSPRYKVTKRGQDVALRCDPISGHVSLYWYRQALGQGPEFLTYFNYEAQQDKSGLPNDRFSAERPEGSISTLTIQRTEQRDSAMYRCASSLGPGSYNEQFFGPGTRLTVL.

This chain joins TRBV6-5 and TRBJ1-5; no definite D call. V lost 8 bases to trimming and J lost 1 base, with 9 bases between them. Germline loops: CDR1 MNHEY, CDR2 SVGAGI. The CDR3 spans 13 residues. The CDR3, as DNA: TGTGCCAGCGGAGAATGGAGCAATCAGCCCCAGCATTTT. This sequence encodes CASGEWSNQPQHF.

The table lists this clone with a count of one. The CDR3 nucleotides are TGTGCCAGCAGTCGTCAACAGGGGAGCCAAGAGACCCAGTACTTC. This gives the protein CASSRQQGSQETQYF. The chain links TRBV28 to TRBJ2-5, with 7 nucleotides matching TRBD1. The V gene end was trimmed by 5 bases and the J gene end by 1 base; junction bases not matched to a gene: 7. Per germline, CDR1 MDHEN and CDR2 SYDVKM. This CDR3 is 15 amino acids long.

This clone appeared once. This chain connects TRBV7-2 to TRBJ2-5, with 11 positions matching TRBD2. Germline values: CDR1 SGHTA, CDR2 FQGNSA. The CDR3 is 14 residues long. Trimming at V came to 4 bases and at J to 5 bases, leaving 3 bases not matched to a gene. CDR3 loop: CASSYSSGGETQYF. In nucleotides, the CDR3 is TGTGCCAGCAGCTACTCTAGCGGGGGGGAGACCCAGTACTTC.

V usage is TRBV30 and J usage is TRBJ1-6; D remains ambiguous. Germline lookup yields CDR1 GTSNPN and CDR2 SVGIG (reference sequence). CDR3 length: 13 residues. With 4 bases removed from V and 9 bases from J, the gap between germline ends came to 13 bases. In nucleotides, the CDR3 is TGTGCCTGGAAGGAGACCGCGGGTTCACCCCTCCACTTT. Protein: CAWKETAGSPLHF.

The chain has TRBV6-5 and TRBJ1-2; D gene uncertain. Germline V gene lookup returns CDR1 MNHEY and CDR2 SVGAGI. This CDR3 has 13 residues. Trimming shortened V by 10 bases and J by 2 bases, and 14 bases separated the two germline ends. CDR3: CATRRAGNYGYTF. Written as DNA, the CDR3 is TGTGCCACCCGACGGGCGGGGAACTATGGCTACACCTTC.

The chain employs TRBV5-4 and TRBJ2-2, with D possibly being TRBD1 (6 bases). Germline V gives CDR1 SGHNT, CDR2 YYREEE (reference sequence). Deletions cut 2 bases from V and 2 bases from J, with 13 bases between. CDR3 length equals 16 residues. CDR3 in DNA: TGTGCCAGCAGCTTCGGACAGTTAGTTAACACCGGGGAGCTGTTTTTT. It encodes CASSFGQLVNTGELFF.

The genes are TRBV5-1 and TRBJ1-2, with D tentatively TRBD1 (6 bases). Per the germline V gene, CDR1 is SGHRS and CDR2 is YFSETQ. CDR3 length equals 12 residues. V was pared by 2 bases and J by 6 bases, with 8 bases between. This CDR3 reads CASSFPGDGYTF. DNA for the CDR3: TGCGCCAGCAGCTTCCCAGGGGATGGCTACACCTTC.

The chain has TRBV5-6 and TRBJ2-7, with 12 bases fitting TRBD1. Germline lookup yields CDR1 SGHDT and CDR2 YYEEEE. There are 15 residues in the CDR3. V trimming: 4 bases; J trimming: 5 bases; junction bases outside the gene matches: 7. CDR3 protein: CASSQPGQGADEQYF. The CDR3 DNA sequence: TGTGCCAGCAGCCAGCCGGGACAGGGGGCAGACGAGCAGTACTTC. Based on the CDR3 plus reference TRBV5-6 and TRBJ2-7, the full variable domain is DAGVTQSPTHLIKTRGQQVTLRCSPKSGHDTVSWYQQALGQGPQFIFQYYEEEERQRGNFPDRFSGHQFPNYSSELNVNALLLGDSALYLCASSQPGQGADEQYFGPGTRLTVT.

This chain uses TRBV6-6 with TRBJ2-2, with TRBD1 as a possible D gene (6 bases). Germline loops: CDR1 MNHNY, CDR2 SVGAGI (reference sequence). The V gene lost 6 bases and the J gene lost 0 bases, with 14 bases spanning the gap. The CDR3 is 16 residues long. The CDR3 region is CASRDSHATNTGELFF. In DNA, the CDR3 is TGTGCCAGCAGGGACAGCCACGCTACGAACACCGGGGAGCTGTTTTTT.

This chain links TRBV2 with TRBJ1-1, with D possibly matching TRBD1 (5 bases). From germline, CDR1 is SNHLY and CDR2 FYNNEI. The CDR3 consists of 13 residues. V was shortened by 10 bases and J by 1 base, with 13 bases between the two germline ends. DNA for the CDR3: TGTGCCACATCCGGGGGGTGGAACACTGAAGCTTTCTTT. Its protein is CATSGGWNTEAFF.

The gene calls are TRBV19 and TRBJ1-6; D perhaps matches TRBD1 (5 bases). CDR3 length: 15 amino acids. Trimming removed 5 bases at V and 10 bases at J, with 18 bases between. Germline CDR1 LNHDA, CDR2 SQIVND (reference sequence). CDR3 residues: CASSGLYRWESPLHF. The CDR3, as DNA: TGTGCCAGTAGTGGGCTTTACAGGTGGGAATCACCCCTCCACTTT.

The V gene is TRBV6-5, the J gene TRBJ1-2, with a weak D call TRBD1 (5 bases). Germline-derived CDR1 and CDR2 are MNHEY and SVGAGI. The CDR3 extends over 13 amino acids. Trimming removed 6 bases at V and 5 bases at J, with 13 bases between. The CDR3 nucleotides are TGTGCCAGCAGCTCTAGGACACCGTATGGCTACACCTTC. It specifies CASSSRTPYGYTF.